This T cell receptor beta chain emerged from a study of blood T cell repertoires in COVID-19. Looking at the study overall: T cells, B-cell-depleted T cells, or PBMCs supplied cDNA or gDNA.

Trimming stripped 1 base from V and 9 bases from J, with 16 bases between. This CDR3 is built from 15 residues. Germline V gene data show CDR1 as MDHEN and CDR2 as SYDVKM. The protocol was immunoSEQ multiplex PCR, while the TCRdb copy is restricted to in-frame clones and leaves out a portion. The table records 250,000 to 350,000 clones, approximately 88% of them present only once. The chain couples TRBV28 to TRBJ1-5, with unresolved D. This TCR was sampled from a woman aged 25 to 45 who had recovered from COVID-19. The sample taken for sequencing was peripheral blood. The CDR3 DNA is TGTGCCAGCAGTTTATCCCCCGGGGAAGACTGGCCCCAGCATTTT. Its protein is CASSLSPGEDWPQHF.